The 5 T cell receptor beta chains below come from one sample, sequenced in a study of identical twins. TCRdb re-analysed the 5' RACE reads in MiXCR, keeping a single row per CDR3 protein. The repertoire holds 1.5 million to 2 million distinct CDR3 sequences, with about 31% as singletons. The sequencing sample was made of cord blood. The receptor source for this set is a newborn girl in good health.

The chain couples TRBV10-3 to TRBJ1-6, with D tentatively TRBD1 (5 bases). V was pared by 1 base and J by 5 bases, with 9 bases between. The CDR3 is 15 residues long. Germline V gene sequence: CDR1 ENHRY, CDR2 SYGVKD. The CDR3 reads CAISEFGGNNSPLHF. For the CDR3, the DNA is TGTGCCATCAGTGAGTTCGGGGGGAATAATTCACCCCTCCACTTT.

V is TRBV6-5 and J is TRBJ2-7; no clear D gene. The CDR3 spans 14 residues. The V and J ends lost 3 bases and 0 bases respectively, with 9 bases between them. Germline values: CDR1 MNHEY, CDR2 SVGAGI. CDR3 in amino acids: CASSYVPSSYEQYF. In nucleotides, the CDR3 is TGTGCCAGCAGTTATGTACCGAGCTCCTACGAGCAGTACTTC.

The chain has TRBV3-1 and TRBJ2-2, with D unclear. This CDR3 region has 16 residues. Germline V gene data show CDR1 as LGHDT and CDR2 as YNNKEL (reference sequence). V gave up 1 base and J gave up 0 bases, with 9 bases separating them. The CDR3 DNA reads TGTGCCAGCAGCCAAGGAAACCCACCGAACACCGGGGAGCTGTTTTTT. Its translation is CASSQGNPPNTGELFF.

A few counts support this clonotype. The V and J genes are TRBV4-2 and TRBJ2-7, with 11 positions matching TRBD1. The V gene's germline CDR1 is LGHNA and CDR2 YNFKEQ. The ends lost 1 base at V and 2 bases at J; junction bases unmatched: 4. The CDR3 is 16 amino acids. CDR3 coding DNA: TGTGCCAGCAGCCAAGGGACAGGGGGCTTTCCCTACGAGCAGTACTTC. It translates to CASSQGTGGFPYEQYF.

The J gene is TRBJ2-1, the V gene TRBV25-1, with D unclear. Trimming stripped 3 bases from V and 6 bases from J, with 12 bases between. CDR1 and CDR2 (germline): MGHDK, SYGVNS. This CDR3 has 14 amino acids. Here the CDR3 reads CASSDPDKVNEQFF. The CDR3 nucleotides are TGTGCCAGCAGTGACCCAGACAAAGTCAATGAGCAGTTCTTC.